The clone carrying this TCR beta chain was found a few times. Its matching antigen is unknown. TCRdb's table, derived via immunoSEQ multiplex PCR, lists solely in-frame clones and lacks some. The sample shows approximately 320,000 clones, around 67% of them seen only once. Those who donated were healthy HIV-negative adults, with no recent acute infections or vaccinations reported. The length of the CDR3 is 15 residues. Unmatched junction bases numbered 12, after V lost 5 bases and J lost 10 bases. The germline CDR1 and CDR2 sequences are SGHTA and FQGNSA. This sample was included in a study of shared clonotypes between healthy human individuals. Regarding the study as a whole: Memory subsets had estimated richness that was generally smaller than that of naive subsets.

This TCR came from a man aged 25 to 45 in good health. The material sequenced was memory CD4+ T cells sorted from blood. Subset denoted: CD45RA-negative fraction. The rearrangement uses TRBV7-2 and TRBJ2-1, with 9 bases fitting TRBD2. The CDR3 protein is CASSREGVAGDEQFF. CDR3 nucleotide sequence: TGTGCCAGCAGCCGCGAAGGGGTAGCGGGAGACGAGCAGTTCTTC.